This T cell receptor (beta chain) stems from a study of beta chain features in type 1 diabetes. Whole-study findings and limits: Patients' naive, central memory and regulatory TCRB repertoires appeared more alike than those of healthy donors. All four CD4+ subsets of Type 1 diabetes patients contained TCRB CDR3s that were moderately but significantly shorter.

The germline gives CDR1 SQVTM, CDR2 ANQGSEA. The V segment lost 6 bases and the J segment 8 bases; nucleotides outside the gene matches: 7. The CDR3 runs to 13 residues. A sort by CD45RO/CCR7/CD25/CD127/CD95/CD27 yielded CD4+ naive, central memory, regulatory and stem cell-like memory cells. All of the isolated RNA was reverse transcribed, so expressed TCRB transcripts were sequenced. An average approximately 3.7 million reads came from naive, central memory and regulatory T cell samples. Assay used: immunoSEQ multiplex PCR; TCRdb lists only in-frame clones, some missing. The sample includes a few hundred thousand clones, approximately 10% of them seen just once. This clone was counted between two and nine times. What it binds is not known.

The chain links TRBV29-1 to TRBJ2-1, with 10 bases matching TRBD1. The receptor's source is a man aged 18 to 35 in good health. Sequenced sample: central memory CD4+ T cells from blood. CDR3 DNA sequence: TGCAGCGTCGACGACAGGGGGCAGGATGAGCAGTTCTTC. Residues: CSVDDRGQDEQFF.